The clone carrying this T cell receptor beta chain has a handful of counts. The antigen remains unidentified. Patients chosen for sequencing had CD8+CD57+ cells that had expanded, as shown by flow cytometry. These data come from a study of CD8+CD57+ T cells in acquired aplastic anemia. The study profiled TCR beta VDJ and CDR3 using genomic DNA as template. TCRdb re-derived calls from the reads in MiXCR, one entry per CDR3 protein. Among 100,000 to 150,000 distinct CDR3 sequences listed, approximately 40% were seen once. The CDR3 is made up of 13 amino acids. Germline V lookup: CDR1 MDHEN, CDR2 SYDVKM. V gave up 3 bases and J gave up 4 bases, with 9 bases separating them. Study findings and constraints: In common between the patients and the controls were some 29 CD8+ CDR3 sequences.

The chain is built from TRBV28 and TRBJ1-2; TRBD1 might be the D (6 bases). The clonotype originates from a human donor with aplastic anemia. The sample consisted of sorted CD4+, CD8+, or CD8+CD57+ T cells (not recorded which) from PBMCs. The CDR3 DNA sequence: TGTGCCAGCAGTTTCGGGGGCGCCTATGGCTACACCTTC. Protein: CASSFGGAYGYTF.